This T cell receptor beta chain appears in the sequencing data of a study of T cell changes during pregnancy in multiple sclerosis. Germline trimming cut 1 base from V and 3 bases from J; bases unmatched to any gene: 2. From germline, CDR1 is SGHTA and CDR2 FQGNSA. CDR3 size: 15 residues. Profiling relied on immunoSEQ multiplex PCR, and the TCRdb table lists in-frame clones only, not all of them. The sample shows about 48,000 clones, around 92% of them seen only once. The chain employs TRBV7-2 and TRBJ2-7, with 11 positions matching TRBD1. Specimen: CD4+ T cells from peripheral blood mononuclear cells, collected in the second trimester of pregnancy. This receptor was obtained from a female donor in good health, enrolled as a control in a pregnancy study. The CDR3: CASSLVGTGGYEQYF. The DNA for the CDR3 is TGTGCCAGCAGCTTAGTTGGGACAGGGGGCTACGAGCAGTACTTC. Together with reference TRBV7-2 and TRBJ2-7, the CDR3 gives the full variable domain: GAGVSQSPSNKVTEKGKDVELRCDPISGHTALYWYRQSLGQGLEFLIYFQGNSAPDKSGLPSDRFSAERTGGSVSTLTIQRTQQEDSAVYLCASSLVGTGGYEQYFGPGTRLTVT.